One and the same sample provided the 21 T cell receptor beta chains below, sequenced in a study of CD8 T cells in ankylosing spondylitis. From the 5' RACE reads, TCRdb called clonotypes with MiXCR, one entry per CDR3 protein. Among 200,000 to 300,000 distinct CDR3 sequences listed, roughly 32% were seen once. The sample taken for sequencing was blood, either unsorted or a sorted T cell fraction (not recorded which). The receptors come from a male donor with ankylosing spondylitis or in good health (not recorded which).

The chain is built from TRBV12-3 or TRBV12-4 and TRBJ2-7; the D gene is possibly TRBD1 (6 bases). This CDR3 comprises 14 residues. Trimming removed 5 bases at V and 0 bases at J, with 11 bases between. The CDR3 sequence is CASSKGQTSYEQYF. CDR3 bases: TGTGCCAGCAGTAAAGGACAGACCTCCTACGAGCAGTACTTC.

The DNA for the CDR3 is TGTGCCAGCAGCCAGGGACAGAACCAAGAGACCCAGTACTTC. This codes for CASSQGQNQETQYF. The chain combines TRBV12-3 or TRBV12-4 with TRBJ2-5, with TRBD1 identical over 7 bases. V shed 6 bases and J 0 bases; nucleotides not matched to a gene: 4. The CDR3 is 14 residues long.

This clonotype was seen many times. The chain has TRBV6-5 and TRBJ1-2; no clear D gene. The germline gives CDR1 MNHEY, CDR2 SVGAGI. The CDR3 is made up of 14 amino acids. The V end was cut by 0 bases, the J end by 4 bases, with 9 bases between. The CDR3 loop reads CASSYSRDGYGYTF. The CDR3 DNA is TGTGCCAGCAGTTACTCACGCGATGGCTATGGCTACACCTTC.

Here the CDR3 DNA reads TGCAGCGCAGCCTGGAGACTAGCGGTCAATGAGCAGTTCTTC. Translation gives CSAAWRLAVNEQFF. The V gene is TRBV29-1, the J gene TRBJ2-1, with 9 positions matching TRBD2. V shed 7 bases and J 6 bases; nucleotides not matched to a gene: 10. The length of the CDR3 is 14 residues. Per germline, CDR1 SQVTM and CDR2 ANQGSEA.

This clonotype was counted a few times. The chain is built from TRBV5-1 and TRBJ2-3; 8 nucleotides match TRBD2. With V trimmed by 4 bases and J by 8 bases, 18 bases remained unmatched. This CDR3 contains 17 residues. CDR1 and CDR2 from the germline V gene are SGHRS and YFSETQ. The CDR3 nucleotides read TGCGCCAGCAGCCGGATGGCGGCTAATAGCGGGGAAGGTACGCAGTATTTT. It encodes CASSRMAANSGEGTQYF.

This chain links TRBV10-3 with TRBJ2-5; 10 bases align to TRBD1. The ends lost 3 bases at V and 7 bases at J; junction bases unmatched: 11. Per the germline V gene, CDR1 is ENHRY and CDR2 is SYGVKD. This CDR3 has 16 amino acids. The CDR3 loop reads CAISDYSGTGEGTQYF. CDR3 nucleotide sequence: TGTGCCATCAGTGATTACTCCGGGACAGGGGAGGGGACCCAGTACTTC.

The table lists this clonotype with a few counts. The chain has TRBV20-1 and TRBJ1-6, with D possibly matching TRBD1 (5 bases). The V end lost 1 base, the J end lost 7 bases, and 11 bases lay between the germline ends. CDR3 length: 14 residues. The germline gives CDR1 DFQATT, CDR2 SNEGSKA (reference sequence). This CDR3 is CSARVWGANSPLHF. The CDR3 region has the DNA TGCAGTGCTAGAGTGTGGGGCGCGAATTCACCCCTCCACTTT.

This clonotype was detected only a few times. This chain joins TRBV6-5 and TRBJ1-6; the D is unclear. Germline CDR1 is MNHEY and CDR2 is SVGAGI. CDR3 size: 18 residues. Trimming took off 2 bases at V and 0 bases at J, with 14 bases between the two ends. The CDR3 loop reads CASSYRPLSSSYNSPLHF. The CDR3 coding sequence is TGTGCCAGCAGTTACCGTCCCCTCAGTAGCTCCTATAATTCACCCCTCCACTTT.

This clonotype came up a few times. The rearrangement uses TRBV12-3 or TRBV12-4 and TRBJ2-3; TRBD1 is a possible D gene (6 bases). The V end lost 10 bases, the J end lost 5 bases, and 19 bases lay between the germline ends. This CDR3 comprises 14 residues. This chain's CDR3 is CATSYGQGRDTQYF. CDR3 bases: TGTGCCACCTCCTACGGCCAGGGGAGAGATACGCAGTATTTT.

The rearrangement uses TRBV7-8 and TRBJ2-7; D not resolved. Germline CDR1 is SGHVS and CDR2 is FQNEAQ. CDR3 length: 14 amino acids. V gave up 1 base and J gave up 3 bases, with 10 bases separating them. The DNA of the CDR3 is TGTGCCAGCAGCTTAGGTGGCTTCCACTACGAGCAGTACTTC. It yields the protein CASSLGGFHYEQYF.

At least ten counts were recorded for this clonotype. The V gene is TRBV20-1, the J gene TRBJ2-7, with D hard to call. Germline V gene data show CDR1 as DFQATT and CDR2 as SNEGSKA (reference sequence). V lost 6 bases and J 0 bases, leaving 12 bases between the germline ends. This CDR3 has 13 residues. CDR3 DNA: TGCAGTGCAAACTTCCAAAGCTCCTACGAGCAGTACTTC. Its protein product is CSANFQSSYEQYF.

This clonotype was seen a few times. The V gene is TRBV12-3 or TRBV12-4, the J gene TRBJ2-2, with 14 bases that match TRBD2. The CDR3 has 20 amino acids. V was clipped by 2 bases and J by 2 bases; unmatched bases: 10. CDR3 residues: CASSLKSRGLAGVNTGELFF. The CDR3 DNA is TGTGCCAGCAGTTTAAAGTCCAGGGGACTAGCGGGGGTTAACACCGGGGAGCTGTTTTTT.

The CDR3 nucleotides read TGCAGCGTTGATCATGGAACCGGCTACTCCTACAATGAGCAGTTCTTC. It specifies CSVDHGTGYSYNEQFF. The chain is built from TRBV29-1 and TRBJ2-1; D is ambiguous. The V end lost 3 bases, the J end lost 0 bases, and 15 bases lay between the germline ends. Germline V gene sequence: CDR1 SQVTM, CDR2 ANQGSEA. The CDR3 runs to 16 residues.

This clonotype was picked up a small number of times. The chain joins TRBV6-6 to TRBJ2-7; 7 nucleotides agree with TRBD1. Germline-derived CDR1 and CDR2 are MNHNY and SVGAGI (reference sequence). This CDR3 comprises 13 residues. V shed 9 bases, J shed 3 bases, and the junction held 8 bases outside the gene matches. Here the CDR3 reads CASNQGVGYEQYF. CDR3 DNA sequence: TGTGCCAGTAACCAGGGGGTGGGCTACGAGCAGTACTTC.

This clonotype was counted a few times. The CDR3 loop is CSARVVGRQEQTQYF. CDR3 nucleotides: TGCAGTGCTAGAGTCGTCGGGCGCCAAGAGCAGACCCAGTACTTC. The rearrangement joins TRBV20-1 to TRBJ2-5; D gene ambiguous. The CDR3 covers 15 residues. Per germline, CDR1 DFQATT and CDR2 SNEGSKA (reference sequence). V was trimmed by 1 base and J by 6 bases, leaving 18 bases between them.

The CDR3: CASSSGQYQETQYF. Here the CDR3 DNA reads TGTGCCAGCAGTTCGGGACAGTACCAAGAGACCCAGTACTTC. V usage is TRBV6-5 and J usage is TRBJ2-5; TRBD1 agrees at 7 bases. Trimming at V came to 4 bases and at J to 0 bases, leaving 2 bases not matched to a gene. The CDR3 loop spans 14 amino acids. Per germline, CDR1 MNHEY and CDR2 SVGAGI.

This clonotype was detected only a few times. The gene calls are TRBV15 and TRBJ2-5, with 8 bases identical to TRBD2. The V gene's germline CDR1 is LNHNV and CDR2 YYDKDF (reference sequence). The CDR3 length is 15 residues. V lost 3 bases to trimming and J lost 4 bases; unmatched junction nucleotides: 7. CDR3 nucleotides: TGTGCCACCAGCAGGGACCATGGGACTAGAGAGACCCAGTACTTC. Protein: CATSRDHGTRETQYF.

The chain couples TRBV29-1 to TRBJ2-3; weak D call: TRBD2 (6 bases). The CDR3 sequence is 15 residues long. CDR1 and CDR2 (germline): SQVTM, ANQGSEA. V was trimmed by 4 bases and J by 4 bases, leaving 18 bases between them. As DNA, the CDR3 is TGCAGCGTTGTACCCCAGGGACTCGAAGCAGATACGCAGTATTTT. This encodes CSVVPQGLEADTQYF.

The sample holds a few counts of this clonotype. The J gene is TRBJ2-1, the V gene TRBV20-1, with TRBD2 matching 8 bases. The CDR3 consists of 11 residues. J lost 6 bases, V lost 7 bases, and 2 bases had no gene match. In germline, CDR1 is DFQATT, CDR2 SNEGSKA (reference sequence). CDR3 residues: CSGTSPNEQFF. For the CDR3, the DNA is TGCAGTGGGACTAGCCCCAATGAGCAGTTCTTC.

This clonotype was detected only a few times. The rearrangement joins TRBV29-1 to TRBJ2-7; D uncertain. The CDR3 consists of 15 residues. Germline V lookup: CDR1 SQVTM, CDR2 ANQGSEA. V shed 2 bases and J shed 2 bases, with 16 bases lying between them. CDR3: CSVEIMVRNTYEQYF. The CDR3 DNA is TGCAGCGTTGAAATTATGGTCAGGAATACCTACGAGCAGTACTTC.

Written as DNA, the CDR3 is TGCAGCGTTGTGGGAATACCCTTCCAAGAGACCCAGTACTTC. As protein: CSVVGIPFQETQYF. V usage is TRBV29-1 and J usage is TRBJ2-5; D ambiguous. Germline CDR1 is SQVTM and CDR2 is ANQGSEA. V lost 4 bases and J lost 1, with 13 bases in between. The CDR3 is made up of 14 amino acids.